The T cell receptor beta chain described here comes from a study of blood T cell repertoires in COVID-19. For the study at large: Both acute and convalescent COVID-19 samples were obtained from the United States, Italy and Spain. Nucleic acid was either cDNA or gDNA, and it came from T cells, B-cell-depleted T cells, or PBMCs.

In the authors' methods: Estimated nucleated cell counts came from reference gene primer amplification. TCRdb's table, derived via immunoSEQ multiplex PCR, lists solely in-frame clones and lacks some. The DNA was the basis for D and trimming; V, J and clone size are from that table. The sample carries about 120,000 clones, around 87% recorded once. The CDR3 is made up of 13 amino acids. Germline CDR1 MNHEY, CDR2 SVGAGI. Trimming removed 6 bases at V and 3 bases at J, with 11 bases between. The sample taken for sequencing was peripheral blood. The chain links TRBV6-5 to TRBJ1-1; D possibly corresponds to TRBD1 (5 bases). The origin of this receptor is a woman aged 50 to 60 with acute or convalescent COVID-19. Here the CDR3 reads CASRLDTDTEAFF. In DNA form, the CDR3 reads TGTGCCAGCAGGTTGGACACAGACACTGAAGCTTTCTTT.